Given below is one T cell receptor beta chain in context. The data derive from a study of blood T cell repertoires in COVID-19. Background on the study: From T cells, B-cell-depleted T cells, or PBMCs came the material, which was cDNA or gDNA.

Deletions cut 10 bases from V and 7 bases from J, with 25 bases between. Germline V gene lookup returns CDR1 MNHEY and CDR2 SVGAGI. This CDR3 comprises 15 residues. The protocol was immunoSEQ multiplex PCR, while the TCRdb copy is restricted to in-frame clones and leaves out a portion. Of a few hundred thousand clones listed, 75% to 85% are singletons. This clonotype was obtained from a woman between 40 and 50 years old who had recovered from COVID-19. The specimen was peripheral blood. The V and J genes are TRBV6-5 and TRBJ2-5; weak D call: TRBD2 (5 bases). As DNA, the CDR3 is TGTGCCACGGCCGTGGATGGCGGGTTTCTTGGGACCCAGTACTTC. This translates into CATAVDGGFLGTQYF.